This T cell receptor (beta chain) was retrieved from a study of blood T cell repertoires in COVID-19. Overall study: Both acute and convalescent COVID-19 samples were obtained from the United States, Italy and Spain.

Repertoires were generated with immunoSEQ multiplex PCR, while TCRdb's copy carries only in-frame clones and drops some. The data hold about 210,000 clones, with around 82% observed a single time. This CDR3 contains 12 residues. Germline assignment: CDR1 LGHNA and CDR2 YNFKEQ. V was clipped by 1 base and J by 4 bases, with 4 bases between them. Sequenced sample: peripheral blood. This TCR was recovered from a woman aged 35 to 49 with acute or convalescent COVID-19. V gene TRBV4-2 combines with J gene TRBJ1-1; no clear D. The CDR3 protein is CASSQGATEAFF. The CDR3 nucleotides are TGTGCCAGCAGCCAAGGGGCCACTGAAGCTTTCTTT.